This TCR beta chain was sequenced in a study of PD-1 blockade in classical Hodgkin lymphoma. Regarding the study as a whole: Repertoire differences lack defined causes, possibly disease activity or prior therapy.

The germline CDR1 and CDR2 sequences are MNHEY and SMNVEV (reference sequence). V dropped 5 bases and J dropped 8 bases, with 12 bases sitting between them. The CDR3 is 13 residues long. To note about this clone: Its antigen is not identified.

Generated by immunoSEQ multiplex PCR, the TCRdb table keeps only in-frame clones and is missing some. The data show roughly 15,000 clones, with around four fifths seen just once and 20% to 25% held by the top ten. Each of the patients experienced relapse following autologous stem cell transplantation, and their brentuximab vedotin exposure differed. The source was peripheral blood mononuclear cells (PBMCs), collected at baseline. V is TRBV27 and J is TRBJ1-4; the D is unclear. The TCR originated in a human donor with classical Hodgkin lymphoma. CDR3 sequence: CASSPWLGEKLFF. The CDR3 nucleotides read TGTGCCAGCAGTCCCTGGTTAGGGGAAAAACTGTTTTTT. The whole variable domain, remainder taken from reference TRBV27 and TRBJ1-4, is EAQVTQNPRYLITVTGKKLTVTCSQNMNHEYMSWYRQDPGLGLRQIYYSMNVEVTDKGDVPEGYKVSRKEKRNFPLILESPSPNQTSLYFCASSPWLGEKLFFGSGTQLSVL.